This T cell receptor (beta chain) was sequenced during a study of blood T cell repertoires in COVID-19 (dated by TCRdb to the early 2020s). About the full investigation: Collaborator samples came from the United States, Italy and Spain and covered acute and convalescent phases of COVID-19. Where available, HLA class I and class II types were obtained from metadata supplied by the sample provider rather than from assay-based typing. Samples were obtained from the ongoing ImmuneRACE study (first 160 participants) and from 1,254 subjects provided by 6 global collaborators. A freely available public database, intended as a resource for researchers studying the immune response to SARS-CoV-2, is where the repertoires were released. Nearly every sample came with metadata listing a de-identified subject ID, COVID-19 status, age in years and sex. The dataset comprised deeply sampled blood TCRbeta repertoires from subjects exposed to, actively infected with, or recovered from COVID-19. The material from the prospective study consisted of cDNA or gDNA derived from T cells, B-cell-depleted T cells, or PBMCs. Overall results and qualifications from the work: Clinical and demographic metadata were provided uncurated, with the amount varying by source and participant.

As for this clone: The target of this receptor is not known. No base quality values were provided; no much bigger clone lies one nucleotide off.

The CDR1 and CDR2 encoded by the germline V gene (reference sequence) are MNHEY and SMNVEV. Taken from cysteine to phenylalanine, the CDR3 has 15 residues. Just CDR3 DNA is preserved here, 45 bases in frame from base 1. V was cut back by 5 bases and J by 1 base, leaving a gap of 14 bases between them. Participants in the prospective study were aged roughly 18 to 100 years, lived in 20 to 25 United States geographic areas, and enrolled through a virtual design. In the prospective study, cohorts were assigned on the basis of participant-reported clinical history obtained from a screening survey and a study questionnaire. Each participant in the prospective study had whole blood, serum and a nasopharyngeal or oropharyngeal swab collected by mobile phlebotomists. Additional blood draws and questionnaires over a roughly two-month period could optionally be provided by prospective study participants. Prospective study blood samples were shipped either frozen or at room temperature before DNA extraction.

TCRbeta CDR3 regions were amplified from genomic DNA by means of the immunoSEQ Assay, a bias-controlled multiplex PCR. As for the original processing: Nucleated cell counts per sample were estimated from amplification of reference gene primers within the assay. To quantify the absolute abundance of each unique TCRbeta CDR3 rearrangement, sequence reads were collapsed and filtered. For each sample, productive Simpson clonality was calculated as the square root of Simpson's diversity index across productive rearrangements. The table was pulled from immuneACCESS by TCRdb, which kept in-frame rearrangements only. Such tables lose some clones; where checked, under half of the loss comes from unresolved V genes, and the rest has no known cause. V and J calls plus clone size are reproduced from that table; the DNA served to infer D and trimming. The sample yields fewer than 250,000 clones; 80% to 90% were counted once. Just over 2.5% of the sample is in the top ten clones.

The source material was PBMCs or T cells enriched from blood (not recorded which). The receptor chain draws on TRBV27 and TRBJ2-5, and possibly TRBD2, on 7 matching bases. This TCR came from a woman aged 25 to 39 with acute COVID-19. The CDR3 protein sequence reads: CASSNNGGPQETQYF. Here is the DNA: TGTGCCAGCAGTAACAACGGGGGGCCCCAAGAGACCCAGTACTTC.